At least ten counts were recorded for the clone carrying this T cell receptor beta chain. Its target is not known. This entry comes from a study of blood T cells in healthy people across ages. Overall study findings and caveats: From one million sequenced T cells, diversity estimates were lower bounds. A greater number of naive CD4+ cells and higher diversity distinguished long-lived donors from aged donors.

This CDR3 is 13 amino acids long. With 5 bases removed from V and 7 bases from J, the gap between germline ends came to 15 bases. CDR1 DFQATT and CDR2 SNEGSKA come from the germline V gene (reference sequence). Next came a second PCR, run for roughly 7 to 12 cycles, which used a sample-barcoded 5' primer along with a J-beta primer mix. TCRdb reanalysed the 5' RACE reads using MiXCR and keeps one entry per CDR3 protein. Of 250,000 to 300,000 distinct CDR3 sequences detected, 25% to 30% appear once; the ten largest clones hold 25% to 30%. This TCR derives from a woman in her 70s in good health. This chain uses TRBV20-1 with TRBJ1-5, with D hard to call. The sequencing input was blood. The chain's CDR3 is CSASPSVDQPQHF. As DNA, the CDR3 is TGCAGTGCTTCTCCCTCTGTGGACCAGCCCCAGCATTTT.